This T cell receptor (beta chain) stems from a study of blood T cells in healthy people across ages. Whole-study context: Capture by template switching was about one barcoded beta molecule per two T cells.

Notes on the study in general: While age rose, TCR beta diversity per million T cells dropped in a roughly linear way.

Deletions cut 5 bases from V and 2 bases from J, with 9 bases between. The length of the CDR3 is 13 residues. Per the germline V gene, CDR1 is SEHNR and CDR2 is FQNEAQ (reference sequence). Regarding this clonotype: Its specificity is unknown.

Sample-barcoded 5' priming and a J-beta primer mix drove a second PCR of about 7 to 12 cycles. The authors tagged each cDNA molecule using a template-switch adaptor with 12 random nucleotides. Using its own MiXCR run on the 5' RACE reads, TCRdb lists one record per CDR3 protein. The sample records 1.5 million or so distinct CDR3 sequences, 35% to 45% being singletons. The sequencing input was blood. This TCR was recovered from a young woman in good health. The chain has TRBV7-9 and TRBJ1-2; no clear D gene. The CDR3 DNA reads TGTGCCAGCAGCATAGAAGAGAACTATGGCTACACCTTC. Translation gives CASSIEENYGYTF.